The text below deals with one T cell receptor (beta chain). It has no known antigen specificity. A junction boundary mismatches the germline segment, possibly from a read error. Each collaborating institution followed its own protocols to collect whole blood in K2EDTA tubes. For TCRbeta analysis, collaborators shipped samples in one of three forms: frozen whole blood, isolated PBMCs, or DNA extracted from either of those sample types. The immunoSEQ Assay, a bias-controlled multiplex PCR, was used to amplify TCRbeta CDR3 regions from genomic DNA. Regarding the original processing steps: The number of nucleated cells in each sample was estimated by amplification of reference gene primers within the assay. Sequence reads were collapsed and filtered to measure the absolute abundance of every unique TCRbeta CDR3 rearrangement. For each sample, productive Simpson clonality was calculated by taking the square root of Simpson's diversity index across productive rearrangements. This immuneACCESS table, as held by TCRdb, lists in-frame sequences with V and J called but not all clones. Of the missing ones, under half trace to an unresolved V gene in checked studies; the others have no known cause. That table gives V, J and clone size, and the DNA gave D and trimming. This sample has roughly 250,000 clones in its table, and around 89% of those were observed once. The top ten hold 0.7% to 0.9% of the sample.

The sample belongs to a study of blood T cell repertoires in COVID-19 (dated by TCRdb to 2019 to 2021). For context, the study as a whole: Samples from collaborators originated in the United States, Italy and Spain and spanned both the acute and convalescent phases of COVID-19. The material from the prospective study consisted of cDNA or gDNA derived from T cells, B-cell-depleted T cells, or PBMCs. Subjects who had been exposed to COVID-19, were actively infected with it, or had recovered from it provided the deeply sampled blood TCRbeta repertoires that made up the dataset. The repertoires were released in a freely available public database intended as a resource for research on the immune response to SARS-CoV-2. The samples were drawn from the first 160 participants of the ongoing ImmuneRACE study and from over 950 subjects provided by 6 global collaborators. Sample metadata almost always included a de-identified subject ID, COVID-19 status, age in years and sex. Where available, HLA class I and class II types were taken from metadata supplied by the sample provider and were not determined by assay-based typing. Study-wide findings and limitations: How much clinical and demographic metadata was included differed by source and by participant, and the metadata was provided uncurated.

Sample: peripheral blood. This TCR was sampled from a man aged 25 to 40 with acute or convalescent COVID-19.

The CDR3 here reads CASSSRDSSNEQFF. DNA sequence: TGTGCCAGCAGTTCCCGGGACTCCTCCAATGAGCAGTTCTTC. The chain was built from TRBV6-5 and TRBJ2-1; the best D guess is TRBD2, with 6 bases matching. The CDR3, cysteine through phenylalanine, is 14 amino acids long. The sequence is cut down to CDR3 DNA, 42 bases in frame from base 1. CDR1 and CDR2, looked up from the germline V gene, are MNHEY and SVGAGI.